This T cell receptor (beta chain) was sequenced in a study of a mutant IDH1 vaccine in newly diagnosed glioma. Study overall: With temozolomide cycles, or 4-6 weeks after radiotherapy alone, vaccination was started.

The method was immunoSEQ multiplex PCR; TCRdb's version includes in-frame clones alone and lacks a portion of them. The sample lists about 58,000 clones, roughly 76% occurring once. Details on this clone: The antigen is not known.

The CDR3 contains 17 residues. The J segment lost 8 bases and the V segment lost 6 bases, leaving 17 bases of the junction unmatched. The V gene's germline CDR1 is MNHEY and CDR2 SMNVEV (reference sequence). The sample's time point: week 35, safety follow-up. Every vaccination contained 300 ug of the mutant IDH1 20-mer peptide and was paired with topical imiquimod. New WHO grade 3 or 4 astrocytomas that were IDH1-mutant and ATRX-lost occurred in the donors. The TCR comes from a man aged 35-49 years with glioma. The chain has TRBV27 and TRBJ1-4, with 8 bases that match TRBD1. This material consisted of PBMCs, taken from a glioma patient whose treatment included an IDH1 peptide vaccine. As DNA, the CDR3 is TGTGCCAGCAGGCCCTTGGGACAGGATTTATCTAGCGAAAAACTGTTTTTT. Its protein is CASRPLGQDLSSEKLFF.